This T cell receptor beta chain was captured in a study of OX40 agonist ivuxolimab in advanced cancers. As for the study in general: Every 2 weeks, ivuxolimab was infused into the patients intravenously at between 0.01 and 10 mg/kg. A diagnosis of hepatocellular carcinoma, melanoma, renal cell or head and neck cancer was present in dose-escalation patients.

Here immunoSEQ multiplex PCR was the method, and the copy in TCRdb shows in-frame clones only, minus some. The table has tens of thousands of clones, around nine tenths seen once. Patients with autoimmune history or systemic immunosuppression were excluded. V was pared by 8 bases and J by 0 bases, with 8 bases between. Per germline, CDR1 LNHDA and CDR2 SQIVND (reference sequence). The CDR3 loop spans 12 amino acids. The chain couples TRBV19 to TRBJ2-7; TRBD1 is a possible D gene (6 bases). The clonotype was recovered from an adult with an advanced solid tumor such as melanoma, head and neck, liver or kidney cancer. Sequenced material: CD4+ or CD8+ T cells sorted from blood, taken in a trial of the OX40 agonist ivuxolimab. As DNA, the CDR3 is TGTGCCAGTGGGGACACCTCCTACGAGCAGTACTTC. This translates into CASGDTSYEQYF.